The following is a T cell receptor beta chain sequence with its context. Antigen: not known. This entry comes from a study of OX40 agonist ivuxolimab in advanced cancers. Overall study context: Participants averaged about 66 years of age (range roughly 23 to 90) and were around 80% male. One hepatocellular carcinoma and a couple of cutaneous melanoma patients partially responded.

With autoimmune disease history or systemic immunosuppression, patients were excluded. The CDR3 contains 14 residues. The V segment lost 6 bases and the J segment 2 bases; nucleotides outside the gene matches: 6. In germline, CDR1 is WSHSY, CDR2 SAAADI. Measured with immunoSEQ multiplex PCR; TCRdb has only the in-frame clones, and not every one. The sample comprises under 55,000 clones, about 90% of which are singletons, and about 15% rests with the top ten. Study-wide results and limits: Both blood CD4+ and CD8+ T cells showed clonal growth by week 6 at 0.1 to 3.0 mg/kg.

V is TRBV10-2 and J is TRBJ2-7; 8 nucleotides line up with TRBD2. Sequencing was performed on CD4+ or CD8+ T cells sorted from blood, taken in a trial of the OX40 agonist ivuxolimab. This sequence originates from an adult with an advanced solid tumor such as melanoma, head and neck, liver or kidney cancer. The CDR3 loop reads CASRETGGTYEQYF. Here the CDR3 DNA reads TGCGCCAGCAGGGAGACGGGGGGGACCTACGAGCAGTACTTC.